Below are 6 T cell receptor beta chains sequenced from a single sample in a study of blood T cell repertoires in COVID-19. Repertoires were generated with immunoSEQ multiplex PCR, while TCRdb's copy carries only in-frame clones and drops some. The sample comprises over 100,000 clones, around 89% of which are singletons, and more than 3.5% rests with the top ten. Sequenced input: peripheral blood. The receptors were gathered from a man in his 60s with COVID-19, enrolled during active disease.

This chain links TRBV11-2 with TRBJ2-1; 12 positions agree with TRBD2. The V and J ends lost 8 bases and 7 bases, in that order; junction bases with no gene match: 21. CDR3 length: 19 residues. Germline V gene data show CDR1 as SGHAT and CDR2 as FQNNGV. The CDR3 DNA reads as TGTGCCAGCGAGCCCTCCCTAGCGGGGGGGCCAAAGCCCTCGAATGAGCAGTTCTTC. It translates to CASEPSLAGGPKPSNEQFF.

This chain connects TRBV12-3 or TRBV12-4 to TRBJ1-2, with D unclear. The CDR3 has 12 amino acids. V was shortened by 6 bases and J by 3 bases, with 8 bases between the two germline ends. The CDR3 sequence: CASSWRDYGYTF. As DNA, the CDR3 is TGTGCCAGCAGCTGGAGGGACTATGGCTACACCTTC.

The V call is TRBV7-2, the J call TRBJ2-7; 9 nucleotides align to TRBD1. The CDR3 extends over 14 amino acids. Germline values: CDR1 SGHTA, CDR2 FQGNSA. The ends lost 2 bases at V and 2 bases at J; junction bases unmatched: 1. The CDR3, as DNA: TGTGCCAGCAGCTTAAGACAGGGGGCCTACGAGCAGTACTTC. Protein product: CASSLRQGAYEQYF. Based on the CDR3 plus reference TRBV7-2 and TRBJ2-7, the full variable domain is GAGVSQSPSNKVTEKGKDVELRCDPISGHTALYWYRQSLGQGLEFLIYFQGNSAPDKSGLPSDRFSAERTGGSVSTLTIQRTQQEDSAVYLCASSLRQGAYEQYFGPGTRLTVT.

CDR3 loop: CAWTGDSNQPQHF. The CDR3 DNA sequence: TGTGCCTGGACAGGGGATAGCAATCAGCCCCAGCATTTT. The chain employs TRBV30 and TRBJ1-5, with D possibly TRBD1 on 6 matching bases. The CDR3 contains 13 residues. The germline gives CDR1 GTSNPN, CDR2 SVGIG (reference sequence). V was trimmed by 4 bases and J by 0 bases, leaving 7 bases between them. Variable domain in full (rest from reference TRBV30 and TRBJ1-5): SQTIHQWPATLVQPVGSPLSLECTVEGTSNPNLYWYRQAAGRGLQLLFYSVGIGQISSEVPQNLSASRPQDRQFILSSKKLLLSDSGFYLCAWTGDSNQPQHFGDGTRLSIL.

The gene calls are TRBV28 and TRBJ1-2, with 8 bases identical to TRBD1. V shed 5 bases, J shed 5 bases, and the junction held 7 bases outside the gene matches. Per the germline V gene, CDR1 is MDHEN and CDR2 is SYDVKM. The length of the CDR3 is 14 residues. CDR3 sequence (DNA): TGTGCCAGCAGTACAGGGGGTTCTCCGTATGGCTACACCTTC. Residues: CASSTGGSPYGYTF.

V and J are TRBV5-1 and TRBJ1-5; a possible D gene is TRBD1 (6 bases). The CDR3 has 13 residues. V was trimmed by 5 bases and J by 4 bases, leaving 10 bases between them. CDR1 and CDR2 from the germline V gene are SGHRS and YFSETQ. CDR3 sequence (DNA): TGCGCCAGCAGTCGGGACATGAATCAGCCCCAGCATTTT. Protein product: CASSRDMNQPQHF.